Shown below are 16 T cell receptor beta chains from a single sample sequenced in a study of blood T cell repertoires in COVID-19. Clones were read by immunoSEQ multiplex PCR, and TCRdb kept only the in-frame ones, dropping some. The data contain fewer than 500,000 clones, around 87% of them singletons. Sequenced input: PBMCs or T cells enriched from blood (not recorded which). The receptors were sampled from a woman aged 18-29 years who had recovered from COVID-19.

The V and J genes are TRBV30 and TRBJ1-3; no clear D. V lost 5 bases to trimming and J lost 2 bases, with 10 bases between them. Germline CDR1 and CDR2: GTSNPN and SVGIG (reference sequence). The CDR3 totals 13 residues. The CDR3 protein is CAWGLEAGNTIYF. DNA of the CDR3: TGTGCCTGGGGTTTGGAGGCTGGAAACACCATATATTTT. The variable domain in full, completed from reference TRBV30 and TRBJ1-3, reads SQTIHQWPATLVQPVGSPLSLECTVEGTSNPNLYWYRQAAGRGLQLLFYSVGIGQISSEVPQNLSASRPQDRQFILSSKKLLLSDSGFYLCAWGLEAGNTIYFGEGSWLTVV.

For the CDR3, the DNA is TGTGCCAGCAGCCAGCTACAGGGGGCGGTGAACACTGAAGCTTTCTTT. It specifies CASSQLQGAVNTEAFF. The rearrangement links TRBV14 to TRBJ1-1, with 9 positions matching TRBD1. Germline lookup yields CDR1 SGHDN and CDR2 FVKESK. The junction had 5 bases not matched to a gene; V was cut back by 3 bases and J by 0 bases. This CDR3 region has 16 residues.

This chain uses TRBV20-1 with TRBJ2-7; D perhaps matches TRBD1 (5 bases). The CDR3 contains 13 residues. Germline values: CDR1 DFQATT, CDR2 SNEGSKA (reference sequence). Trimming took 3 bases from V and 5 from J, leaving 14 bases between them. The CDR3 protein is CSASKQGSNEQYF. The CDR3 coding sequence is TGCAGTGCTAGTAAGCAGGGAAGTAACGAGCAGTACTTC.

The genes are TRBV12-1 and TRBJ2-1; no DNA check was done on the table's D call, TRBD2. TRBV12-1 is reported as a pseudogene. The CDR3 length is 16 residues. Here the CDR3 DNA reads TGTGCCAGCAGCATACCACCTAGCGGGGGGGACAATGAGCAGTTCTTC. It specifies CASSIPPSGGDNEQFF.

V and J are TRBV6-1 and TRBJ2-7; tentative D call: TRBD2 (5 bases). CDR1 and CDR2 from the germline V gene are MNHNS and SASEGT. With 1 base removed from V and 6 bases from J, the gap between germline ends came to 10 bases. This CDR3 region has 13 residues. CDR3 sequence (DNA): TGTGCCAGCAGTGAAGGACGGGAAAGCGAGCAGTACTTC. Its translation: CASSEGRESEQYF.

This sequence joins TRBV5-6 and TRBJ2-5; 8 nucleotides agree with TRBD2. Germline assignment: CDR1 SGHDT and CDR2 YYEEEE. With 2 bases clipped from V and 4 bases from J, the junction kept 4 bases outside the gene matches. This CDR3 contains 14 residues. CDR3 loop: CASSLQRGTETQYF. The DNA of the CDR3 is TGTGCCAGCAGCTTACAGCGGGGGACAGAGACCCAGTACTTC.

The DNA for the CDR3 is TGTGCCTTTAGGACAGTTGGCAATCAGCCCCAGCATTTT. Translation: CAFRTVGNQPQHF. The rearrangement uses TRBV30 and TRBJ1-5; D is possibly TRBD1 (6 bases). The germline V gene encodes CDR1 GTSNPN and CDR2 SVGIG (reference sequence). The V end was cut by 7 bases, the J end by 2 bases, with 12 bases between. CDR3 length: 13 amino acids.

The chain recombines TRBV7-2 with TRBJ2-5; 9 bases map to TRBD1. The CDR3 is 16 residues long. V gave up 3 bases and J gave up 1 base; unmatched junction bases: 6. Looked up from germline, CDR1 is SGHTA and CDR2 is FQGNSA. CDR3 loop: CASSFTGGAGQETQYF. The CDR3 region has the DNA TGTGCCAGCAGCTTCACAGGGGGCGCAGGCCAAGAGACCCAGTACTTC.

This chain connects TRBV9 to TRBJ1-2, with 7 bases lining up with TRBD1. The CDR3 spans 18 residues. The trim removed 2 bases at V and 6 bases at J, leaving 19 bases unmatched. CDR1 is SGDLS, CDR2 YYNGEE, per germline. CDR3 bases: TGTGCCAGCAGCGTCGGTACAGGGGTCCTGGGGGGTGGTGATGGCTACACCTTC. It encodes CASSVGTGVLGGGDGYTF.

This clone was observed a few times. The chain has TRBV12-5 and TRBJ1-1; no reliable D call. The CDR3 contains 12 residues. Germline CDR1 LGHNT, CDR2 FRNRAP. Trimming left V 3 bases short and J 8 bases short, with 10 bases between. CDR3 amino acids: CASGFSDIEAFF. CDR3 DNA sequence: TGTGCTAGTGGTTTTAGTGACATAGAAGCTTTCTTT.

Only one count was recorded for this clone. CDR3 protein: CASSHPRDWQYF. For the CDR3, the DNA is TGTGCCAGCAGCCACCCTAGGGACTGGCAGTATTTT. This chain links TRBV11-2 with TRBJ2-3, with D possibly matching TRBD2 (6 bases). Per germline, CDR1 SGHAT and CDR2 FQNNGV. CDR3 length: 12 residues. With 5 bases removed from V and 11 bases from J, the gap between germline ends came to 14 bases. Complete variable domain (other parts from reference TRBV11-2 and TRBJ2-3): EAGVAQSPRYKIIEKRQSVAFWCNPISGHATLYWYQQILGQGPKLLIQFQNNGVVDDSQLPKDRFSAERLKGVDSTLKIQPAKLEDSAVYLCASSHPRDWQYFGPGTRLTVL.

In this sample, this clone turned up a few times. CDR3 in amino acids: CASSPRHRFYGYTF. The CDR3 coding sequence is TGTGCCAGCAGTCCCAGGCACCGGTTCTATGGCTACACCTTC. This chain joins TRBV27 and TRBJ1-2; D ambiguous. V was cut by 5 bases and J by 4 bases, with 14 bases left in between. CDR1 is MNHEY and CDR2 is SMNVEV in the germline V gene (reference sequence). This CDR3 is 14 amino acids long.

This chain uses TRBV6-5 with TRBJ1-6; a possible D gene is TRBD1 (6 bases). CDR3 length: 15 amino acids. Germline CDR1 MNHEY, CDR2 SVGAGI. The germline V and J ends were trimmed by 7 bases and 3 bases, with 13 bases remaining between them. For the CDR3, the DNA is TGTGCCAGCACCAAAACAGGGAGCTATAATTCACCCCTCCACTTT. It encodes CASTKTGSYNSPLHF.

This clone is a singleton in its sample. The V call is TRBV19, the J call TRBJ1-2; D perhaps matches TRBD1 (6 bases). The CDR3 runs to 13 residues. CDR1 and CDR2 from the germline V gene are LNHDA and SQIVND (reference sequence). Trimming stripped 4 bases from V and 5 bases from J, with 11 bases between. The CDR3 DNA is TGTGCCAGTAGTAAAGGGGGACCATATGGCTACACCTTC. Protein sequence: CASSKGGPYGYTF.

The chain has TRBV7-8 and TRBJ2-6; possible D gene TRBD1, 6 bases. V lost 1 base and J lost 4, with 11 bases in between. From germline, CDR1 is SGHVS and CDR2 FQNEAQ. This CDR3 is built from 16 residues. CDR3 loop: CASSLDRVAGANVLTF. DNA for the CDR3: TGTGCCAGCAGCTTAGACAGGGTGGCCGGGGCCAACGTCCTGACTTTC.

CDR3 residues: CASSFDRDQGEETQYF. As DNA, the CDR3 is TGTGCCAGCAGCTTCGACCGGGACCAGGGGGAGGAGACCCAGTACTTC. The chain carries TRBV7-8 and TRBJ2-5; 7 bases align to TRBD1. Germline CDR1 reads SGHVS; CDR2 reads FQNEAQ. Trimming cost V 3 bases and J 5 bases; bases outside gene matches: 12. The CDR3 extends over 16 amino acids.